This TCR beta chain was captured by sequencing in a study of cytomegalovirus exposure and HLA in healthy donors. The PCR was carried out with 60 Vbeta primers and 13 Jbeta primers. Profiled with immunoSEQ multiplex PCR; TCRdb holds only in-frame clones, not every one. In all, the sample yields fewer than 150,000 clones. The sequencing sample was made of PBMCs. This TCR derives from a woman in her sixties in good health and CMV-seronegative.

The DNA of the CDR3 is TGCGCCAGCACCCAAGCAGGGGGCGCAGATACGCAGTATTTT. Residues: CASTQAGGADTQYF. The chain links TRBV10-2 to TRBJ2-3, with TRBD1 identical over 8 bases. The trim removed 7 bases at V and 4 bases at J, leaving 7 bases unmatched. CDR1 is WSHSY and CDR2 is SAAADI in the germline V gene. The CDR3 contains 14 residues.